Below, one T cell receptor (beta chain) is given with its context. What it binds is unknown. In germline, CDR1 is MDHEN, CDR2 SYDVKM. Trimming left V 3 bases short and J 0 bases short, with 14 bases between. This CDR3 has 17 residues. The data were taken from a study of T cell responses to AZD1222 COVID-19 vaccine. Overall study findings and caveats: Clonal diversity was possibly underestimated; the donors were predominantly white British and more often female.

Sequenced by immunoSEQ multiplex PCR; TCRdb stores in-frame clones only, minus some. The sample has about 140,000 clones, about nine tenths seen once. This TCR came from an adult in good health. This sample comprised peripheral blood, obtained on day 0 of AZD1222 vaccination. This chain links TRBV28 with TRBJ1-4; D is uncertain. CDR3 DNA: TGTGCCAGCAGTTTGCCAGATATCGCGGCAACTAATGAAAAACTGTTTTTT. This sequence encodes CASSLPDIAATNEKLFF.